The clone carrying this T cell receptor (beta chain) was counted ten times or more. The target antigen is unknown. The entry originates in a study of T-cell reconstitution after alpha-beta-depleted transplantation in children. Study-level results: Reportedly, roughly two months post-transplant, alpha-beta T cells arose from several hundred expanded graft clones.

V gave up 2 bases and J gave up 4 bases, with 12 bases separating them. The CDR3 is made up of 15 amino acids. CDR1 and CDR2 from the germline V gene are SGHTA and FQGNSA. A TCRbeta library incorporating unique molecular identifiers was prepared. Using its own MiXCR run on the PCR reads, TCRdb lists one record per CDR3 protein. The sample shows approximately 300,000 distinct CDR3 sequences, 10% of them seen only once. The input for sequencing was PBMCs, taken before TCRalphabeta/CD19-depleted stem cell transplant. The chain carries TRBV7-2 and TRBJ1-3; TRBD1 might be the D (6 bases). The sequence came from a boy under two years old with acute myeloid leukemia, due to receive a stem cell transplant. The CDR3 here is CASSLRGTTGNTIYF. The CDR3 nucleotides are TGTGCCAGCAGCTTAAGGGGGACAACAGGAAACACCATATATTTT.